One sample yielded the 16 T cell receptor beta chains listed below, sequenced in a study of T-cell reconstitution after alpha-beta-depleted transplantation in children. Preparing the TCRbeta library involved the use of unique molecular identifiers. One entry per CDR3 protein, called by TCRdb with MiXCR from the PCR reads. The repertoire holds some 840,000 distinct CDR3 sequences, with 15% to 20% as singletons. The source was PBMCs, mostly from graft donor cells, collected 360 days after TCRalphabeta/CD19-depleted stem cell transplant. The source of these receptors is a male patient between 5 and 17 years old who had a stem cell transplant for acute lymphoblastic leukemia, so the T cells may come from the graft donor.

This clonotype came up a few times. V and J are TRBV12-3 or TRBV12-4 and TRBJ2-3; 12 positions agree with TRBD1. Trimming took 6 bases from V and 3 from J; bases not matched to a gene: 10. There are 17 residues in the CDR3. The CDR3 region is CASRVTRDRGRTDTQYF. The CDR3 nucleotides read TGTGCCAGCAGAGTGACCCGGGACAGGGGGCGTACAGATACGCAGTATTTT.

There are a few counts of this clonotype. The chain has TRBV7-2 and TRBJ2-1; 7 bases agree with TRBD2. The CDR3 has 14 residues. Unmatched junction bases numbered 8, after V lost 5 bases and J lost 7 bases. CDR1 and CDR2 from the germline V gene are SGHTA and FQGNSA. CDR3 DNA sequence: TGTGCCAGCAGCCCCGAGCGGGGCACGAATGAGCAGTTCTTC. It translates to CASSPERGTNEQFF.

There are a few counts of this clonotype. This CDR3 reads CASSYEGAYEQYF. CDR3 DNA: TGTGCCAGCAGTTACGAGGGGGCCTACGAGCAGTACTTC. V gene TRBV6-5 combines with J gene TRBJ2-7; D may be TRBD1 (6 bases). CDR3 size: 13 residues. V lost 2 bases to trimming and J lost 2 bases, with 7 bases between them. Germline-derived CDR1 and CDR2 are MNHEY and SVGAGI.

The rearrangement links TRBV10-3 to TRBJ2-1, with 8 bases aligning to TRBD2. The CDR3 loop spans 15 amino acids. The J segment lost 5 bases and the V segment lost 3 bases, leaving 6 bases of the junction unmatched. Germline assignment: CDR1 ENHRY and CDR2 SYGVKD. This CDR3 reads CAISDRTSLHNEQFF. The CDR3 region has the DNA TGTGCCATCAGTGACCGGACTAGCCTACACAATGAGCAGTTCTTC.

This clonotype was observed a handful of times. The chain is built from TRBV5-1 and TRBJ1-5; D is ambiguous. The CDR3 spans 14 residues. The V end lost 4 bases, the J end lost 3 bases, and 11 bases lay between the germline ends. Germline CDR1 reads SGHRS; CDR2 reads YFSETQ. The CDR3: CASSPDLNNQPQHF. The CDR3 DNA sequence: TGCGCCAGCAGCCCCGACCTCAACAATCAGCCCCAGCATTTT.

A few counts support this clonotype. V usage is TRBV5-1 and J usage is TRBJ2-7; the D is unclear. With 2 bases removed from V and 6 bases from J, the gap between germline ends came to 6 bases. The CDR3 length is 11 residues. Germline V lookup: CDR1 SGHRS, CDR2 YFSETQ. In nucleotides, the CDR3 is TGCGCCAGCAGCTTCGAGCGCGAGCAGTACTTC. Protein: CASSFEREQYF. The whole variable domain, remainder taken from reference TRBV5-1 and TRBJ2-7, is KAGVTQTPRYLIKTRGQQVTLSCSPISGHRSVSWYQQTPGQGLQFLFEYFSETQRNKGNFPGRFSGRQFSNSRSEMNVSTLELGDSALYLCASSFEREQYFGPGTRLTVT.

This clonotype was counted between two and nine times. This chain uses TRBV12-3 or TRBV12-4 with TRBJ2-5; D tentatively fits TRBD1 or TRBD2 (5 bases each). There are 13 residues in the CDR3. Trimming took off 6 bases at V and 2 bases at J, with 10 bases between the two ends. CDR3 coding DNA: TGTGCCAGCAGGGGACCACAGCAAGAGACCCAGTACTTC. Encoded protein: CASRGPQQETQYF.

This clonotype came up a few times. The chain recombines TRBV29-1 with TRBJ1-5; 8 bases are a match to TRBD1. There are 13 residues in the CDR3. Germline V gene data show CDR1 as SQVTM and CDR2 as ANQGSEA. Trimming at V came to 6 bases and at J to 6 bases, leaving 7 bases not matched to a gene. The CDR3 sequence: CSVVDRAGQPQHF. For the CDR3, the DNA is TGCAGCGTCGTGGACAGGGCGGGTCAGCCCCAGCATTTT.

The chain's CDR3 is CASSSSPRDRWGSGTDTQYF. The CDR3 DNA follows: TGTGCCAGCAGTTCATCCCCTCGGGACAGGTGGGGGTCAGGCACAGATACGCAGTATTTT. The chain recombines TRBV11-1 with TRBJ2-3, with 8 bases fitting TRBD1. The junction had 21 bases not matched to a gene; V was cut back by 6 bases and J by 1 base. The CDR3 totals 20 residues. Germline values: CDR1 SGHAT, CDR2 FQDESV (reference sequence).

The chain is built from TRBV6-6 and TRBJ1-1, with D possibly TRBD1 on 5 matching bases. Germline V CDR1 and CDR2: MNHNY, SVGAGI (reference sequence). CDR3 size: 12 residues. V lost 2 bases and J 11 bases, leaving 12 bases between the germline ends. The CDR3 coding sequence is TGTGCCAGCAGTTACGGGCCCGGGGCGGCTTTCTTT. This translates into CASSYGPGAAFF.

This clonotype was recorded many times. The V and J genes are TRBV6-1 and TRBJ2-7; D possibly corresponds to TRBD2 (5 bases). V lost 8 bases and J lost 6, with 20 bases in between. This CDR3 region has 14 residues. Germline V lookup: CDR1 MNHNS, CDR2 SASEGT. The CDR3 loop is CASSNGLTTGEQYF. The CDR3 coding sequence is TGTGCCAGCTCCAATGGGCTGACTACGGGCGAGCAGTACTTC.

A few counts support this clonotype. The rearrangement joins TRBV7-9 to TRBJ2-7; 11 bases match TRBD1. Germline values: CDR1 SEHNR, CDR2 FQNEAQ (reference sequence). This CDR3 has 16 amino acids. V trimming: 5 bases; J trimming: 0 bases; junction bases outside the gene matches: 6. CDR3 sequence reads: CASSLRTGGSSYEQYF. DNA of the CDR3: TGTGCCAGCAGCCTCCGGACAGGGGGCAGCTCCTACGAGCAGTACTTC.

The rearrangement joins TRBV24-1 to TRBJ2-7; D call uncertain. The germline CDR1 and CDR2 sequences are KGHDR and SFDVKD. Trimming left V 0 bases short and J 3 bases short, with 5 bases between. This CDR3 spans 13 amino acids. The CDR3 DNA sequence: TGTGCCACCAGTGATTTGACAAGCTACGAGCAGTACTTC. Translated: CATSDLTSYEQYF.

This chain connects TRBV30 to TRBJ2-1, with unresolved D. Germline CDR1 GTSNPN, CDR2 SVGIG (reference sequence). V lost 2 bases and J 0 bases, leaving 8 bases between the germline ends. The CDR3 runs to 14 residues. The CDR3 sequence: CAWSPPSSYNEQFF. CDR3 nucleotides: TGTGCCTGGAGTCCGCCGAGCTCCTACAATGAGCAGTTCTTC.

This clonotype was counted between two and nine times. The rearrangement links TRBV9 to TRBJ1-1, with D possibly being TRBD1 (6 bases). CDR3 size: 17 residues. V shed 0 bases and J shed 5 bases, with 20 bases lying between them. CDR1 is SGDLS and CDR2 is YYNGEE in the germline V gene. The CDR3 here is CASSVDRVPYPGTEAFF. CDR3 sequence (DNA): TGTGCCAGCAGCGTAGACAGGGTCCCCTATCCGGGGACTGAAGCTTTCTTT.

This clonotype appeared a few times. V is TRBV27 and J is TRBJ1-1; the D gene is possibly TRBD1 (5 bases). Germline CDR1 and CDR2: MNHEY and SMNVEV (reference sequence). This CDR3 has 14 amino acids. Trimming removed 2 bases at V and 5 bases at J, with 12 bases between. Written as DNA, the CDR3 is TGTGCCAGCAGTTTAGTGACAGCCCGGACTGAAGCTTTCTTT. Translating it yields CASSLVTARTEAFF.